The 13 T cell receptor beta chains below were found in one sample sequenced in a study of T cells after yellow fever vaccination. Each CDR3 protein is one row after TCRdb ran MiXCR on the 5' RACE reads. The data show 350,000 to 450,000 distinct CDR3 sequences, 6.2% seen once. Sequencing used PBMCs, obtained 5 days after the yellow fever booster vaccination. These receptors were taken from a man aged 25-45 years who received the YFV17D yellow fever vaccine.

This clonotype has at least ten counts. The rearrangement uses TRBV24-1 and TRBJ2-1, with 10 bases that match TRBD1. The CDR3 is 13 residues long. Per germline, CDR1 KGHDR and CDR2 SFDVKD. V trimming: 11 bases; J trimming: 9 bases; junction bases outside the gene matches: 9. The CDR3 DNA reads as TGTGCCATTTCCGGGACAGGGGTTCCTGAGCAGTTCTTC. This sequence encodes CAISGTGVPEQFF.

V usage is TRBV6-2 or TRBV6-3 and J usage is TRBJ2-7; the match to TRBD2 covers 13 bases. The CDR3 is 18 amino acids. The germline V gene encodes CDR1 MNHEY and CDR2 SVGEGT. The V gene end was trimmed by 6 bases and the J gene end by 3 bases; junction bases not matched to a gene: 14. In nucleotides, the CDR3 is TGTGCCAGCAGCATTACACTAGCGGGAGGGCGCATTTACTACGAGCAGTACTTC. Translation gives CASSITLAGGRIYYEQYF.

This clonotype was seen a handful of times. The V and J genes are TRBV7-9 and TRBJ2-7; D is uncertain. CDR1 SEHNR and CDR2 FQNEAQ come from the germline V gene (reference sequence). The CDR3 is 12 amino acids. The V end lost 1 base, the J end lost 5 bases, and 6 bases lay between the germline ends. CDR3 residues: CASSLVSDEQYF. The CDR3 region has the DNA TGTGCCAGCAGCTTAGTGAGCGACGAGCAGTACTTC.

This clonotype occurred a few times. V is TRBV10-2 and J is TRBJ1-6, with 11 nucleotides matching TRBD1. The trim removed 10 bases at V and 9 bases at J, leaving 2 bases unmatched. In germline, CDR1 is WSHSY, CDR2 SAAADI. This CDR3 contains 12 residues. The CDR3 DNA is TGCGCCACAGGACAGGGGGCTTCACCCCTCCACTTT. Protein product: CATGQGASPLHF.

This clonotype has only a few counts. V and J are TRBV5-8 and TRBJ2-5; no definite D call. The CDR3 spans 16 residues. Trimming left V 1 base short and J 1 base short, with 14 bases between. From germline, CDR1 is SGHTS and CDR2 YDEGEE. The chain's CDR3 is CASSLRVGILQETQYF. The CDR3, as DNA: TGTGCCAGCAGCTTGAGGGTTGGAATACTCCAAGAGACCCAGTACTTC.

The genes are TRBV28 and TRBJ2-7, with no clear D. The CDR3 runs to 14 residues. CDR1 is MDHEN, CDR2 SYDVKM, per germline. Trimming shortened V by 6 bases and J by 3 bases, and 15 bases separated the two germline ends. This chain's CDR3 is CASSRPGSYYEQYF. For the CDR3, the DNA is TGTGCCAGCAGCAGACCGGGTAGTTACTACGAGCAGTACTTC.

The chain links TRBV5-5 to TRBJ1-5; 7 nucleotides line up with TRBD1. The V and J ends lost 4 bases and 8 bases, in that order; junction bases with no gene match: 9. The CDR3 loop spans 14 amino acids. CDR1 and CDR2 (germline): SGHKS, YYEKEE (reference sequence). CDR3 loop: CASSGDRMKEPQHF. The CDR3 DNA reads as TGTGCCAGCAGCGGGGACAGAATGAAGGAGCCCCAGCATTTT.

This clonotype was found many times. In nucleotides, the CDR3 is TGTGCCAGCAGCCCAGGGGAGAATCAGCCCCAGCATTTT. Protein product: CASSPGENQPQHF. The chain couples TRBV7-9 to TRBJ1-5; a weak D match, TRBD1 (6 bases). CDR1 and CDR2 (germline): SEHNR, FQNEAQ (reference sequence). CDR3 length: 13 amino acids. The V and J ends lost 5 bases and 4 bases respectively, with 9 bases between them.

This chain connects TRBV29-1 to TRBJ1-1, with D possibly TRBD1 on 6 matching bases. V lost 7 bases and J lost 2, with 14 bases in between. CDR3 length: 13 residues. Germline CDR1 SQVTM, CDR2 ANQGSEA. The CDR3 DNA reads as TGCAGCGCCAGAGGGGGGGGCAACACTGAAGCTTTCTTT. Translated: CSARGGGNTEAFF.

The V gene is TRBV6-1, the J gene TRBJ2-3; the D call may be TRBD1 or TRBD2 (5 bases each). There are 15 residues in the CDR3. The V end was cut by 3 bases, the J end by 1 base, with 11 bases between. Germline-derived CDR1 and CDR2 are MNHNS and SASEGT. The CDR3 DNA reads as TGTGCCAGCAGTGAGAGGGGACGGGGCACAGATACGCAGTATTTT. Its protein is CASSERGRGTDTQYF.

This clonotype showed up many times. This sequence joins TRBV5-6 and TRBJ2-3; D not resolved. Trimming removed 2 bases from V and 5 bases from J, with 3 bases in between. The germline V gene encodes CDR1 SGHDT and CDR2 YYEEEE. The CDR3 totals 11 residues. The CDR3 spells CASSFLDTQYF. The CDR3 nucleotides read TGTGCCAGCAGCTTCCTAGATACGCAGTATTTT.

This clonotype occurred many times. The chain has TRBV11-2 and TRBJ2-1, with 11 nucleotides matching TRBD2. Germline V CDR1 and CDR2: SGHAT, FQNNGV. Unmatched junction bases numbered 7, after V lost 5 bases and J lost 7 bases. The CDR3 is made up of 15 amino acids. The CDR3 DNA follows: TGTGCCAGCAGCCAAACTAGCGGGAGCAGGAATGAGCAGTTCTTC. Its protein is CASSQTSGSRNEQFF.

This clonotype was counted once. The rearrangement links TRBV19 to TRBJ2-2; maybe TRBD2 (6 bases). Germline CDR1 LNHDA, CDR2 SQIVND (reference sequence). V was pared by 6 bases and J by 0 bases, with 14 bases between. The CDR3 is made up of 16 amino acids. This chain's CDR3 is CASRIFSGTNTGELFF. The CDR3 DNA is TGTGCCAGTAGAATTTTTAGCGGAACGAACACCGGGGAGCTGTTTTTT.